The 13 T cell receptor beta chains reported below all come from one sample, sequenced in a study of blood T cell dynamics during melanoma immunotherapy. Time point specified: pre-treatment baseline. The protocol was immunoSEQ multiplex PCR, while the TCRdb copy is restricted to in-frame clones and leaves out a portion. The table includes some 14,000 clones, around 90% detected once. The sequencing used effector memory CD8+ T cells from blood, collected from a patient treated with checkpoint blockade. The receptors were gathered from a human donor with melanoma.

The chain has TRBV12-5 and TRBJ1-1; D gene uncertain. Trimming removed 0 bases from V and 0 bases from J, with 5 bases in between. Germline CDR1 is LGHNT and CDR2 is FRNRAP. This CDR3 comprises 14 residues. DNA of the CDR3: TGTGCTAGTGGTTTGGTACGTGTGAACACTGAAGCTTTCTTT. Protein product: CASGLVRVNTEAFF.

A few counts support this clone. The chain uses TRBV25-1 and TRBJ2-7; TRBD2 matches 9 bases. Germline CDR1 reads MGHDK; CDR2 reads SYGVNS. V shed 1 base and J 1 base; nucleotides not matched to a gene: 2. The CDR3 spans 15 residues. CDR3 coding DNA: TGTGCCAGCAGTGAATGTCTAGCGGGGTCCTACGAGCAGTACTTC. The encoded protein is CASSECLAGSYEQYF.

This clone has more than one count but fewer than ten. The chain has TRBV2 and TRBJ1-2, with 9 bases identical to TRBD1. The V segment lost 7 bases and the J segment 8 bases; nucleotides outside the gene matches: 8. This CDR3 has 13 residues. Germline-derived CDR1 and CDR2 are SNHLY and FYNNEI. CDR3 sequence (DNA): TGTGCCAGCATGGAACAGGGGGCGGAGGGCTACACCTTC. Its translation: CASMEQGAEGYTF.

The chain recombines TRBV5-1 with TRBJ2-1; the match to TRBD2 covers 7 bases. The CDR3 spans 12 residues. V lost 8 bases to trimming and J lost 8 bases; unmatched junction nucleotides: 7. CDR1 is SGHRS, CDR2 YFSETQ, per germline. The DNA of the CDR3 is TGCGCCAGTAGGCCGGCGGGAGATGAGCAGTTCTTC. It specifies CASRPAGDEQFF. Variable domain in full (rest from reference TRBV5-1 and TRBJ2-1): KAGVTQTPRYLIKTRGQQVTLSCSPISGHRSVSWYQQTPGQGLQFLFEYFSETQRNKGNFPGRFSGRQFSNSRSEMNVSTLELGDSALYLCASRPAGDEQFFGPGTRLTVL.

This clone was seen once. V usage is TRBV11-3 and J usage is TRBJ2-1; 8 bases agree with TRBD1. Unmatched junction bases numbered 4, after V lost 2 bases and J lost 1 base. Germline V lookup: CDR1 SGHNT, CDR2 YENEEA. This CDR3 contains 16 residues. The CDR3 is CASSLMYRGSYNEQFF. The DNA of the CDR3 is TGTGCCAGCAGCTTAATGTACAGGGGGTCCTACAATGAGCAGTTCTTC.

V usage is TRBV29-1 and J usage is TRBJ1-1, with 8 bases matching TRBD1. V lost 2 bases, J lost 3 bases, and 5 bases stayed unmatched. This CDR3 is built from 14 residues. Looked up from germline, CDR1 is SQVTM and CDR2 is ANQGSEA. CDR3 loop: CSVESRGRYTEAFF. The CDR3 nucleotides read TGCAGCGTTGAAAGCAGGGGGCGTTACACTGAAGCTTTCTTT.

CDR3 residues: CASKAGLSYTF. CDR3 nucleotide sequence: TGTGCCAGTAAGGCAGGGTTGAGCTACACCTTC. This chain uses TRBV19 with TRBJ1-2; weak D call: TRBD1 (5 bases). Trimming took 7 bases from V and 9 from J, leaving 12 bases between them. The length of the CDR3 is 11 residues. Per germline, CDR1 LNHDA and CDR2 SQIVND (reference sequence). Using reference TRBV19 and TRBJ1-2 for the parts outside the CDR3, the full variable domain is DGGITQSPKYLFRKEGQNVTLSCEQNLNHDAMYWYRQDPGQGLRLIYYSQIVNDFQKGDIAEGYSVSREKKESFPLTVTSAQKNPTAFYLCASKAGLSYTFGSGTRLTVV.

V is TRBV11-2 and J is TRBJ1-5, with D maybe TRBD1 (5 bases). CDR1 and CDR2 from the germline V gene are SGHAT and FQNNGV. V was shortened by 6 bases and J by 0 bases, with 15 bases between the two germline ends. The CDR3 covers 16 residues. Here the CDR3 DNA reads TGTGCCAGCAGGGGGACGGACGGATATAGCAATCAGCCCCAGCATTTT. Protein sequence: CASRGTDGYSNQPQHF.

CDR3 in amino acids: CASIEAGGHGELFF. In nucleotides, the CDR3 is TGTGCCAGCATCGAGGCAGGGGGCCACGGGGAGCTGTTTTTT. The chain employs TRBV2 and TRBJ2-2; 8 bases map to TRBD1. CDR3 size: 14 residues. V shed 7 bases and J 7 bases; nucleotides not matched to a gene: 8. The germline CDR1 and CDR2 sequences are SNHLY and FYNNEI.

This sequence joins TRBV19 and TRBJ1-3; tentative D call: TRBD1 (5 bases). The germline V and J ends were trimmed by 3 bases and 8 bases, with 11 bases remaining between them. Germline V gives CDR1 LNHDA, CDR2 SQIVND (reference sequence). This CDR3 is built from 13 residues. CDR3: CASSMGGFDTIYF. DNA for the CDR3: TGTGCCAGTAGTATGGGGGGTTTCGACACCATATATTTT.

The chain links TRBV7-9 to TRBJ2-4, with 7 nucleotides matching TRBD1. CDR1 is SEHNR and CDR2 is FQNEAQ in the germline V gene (reference sequence). This CDR3 contains 18 residues. The V gene end was trimmed by 2 bases and the J gene end by 6 bases; junction bases not matched to a gene: 16. This chain's CDR3 is CASSLTVLTGTESNIQYF. In nucleotides, the CDR3 is TGTGCCAGCAGCTTAACTGTTTTAACCGGGACAGAGTCAAACATTCAGTACTTC.

The sample holds one count of this clone. The genes are TRBV7-2 and TRBJ2-7; weak D call: TRBD1 (6 bases). Trimming pared 2 bases from V and 2 bases from J, leaving 16 bases between. CDR1 is SGHTA and CDR2 is FQGNSA in the germline V gene. The CDR3 runs 16 residues. The CDR3 DNA follows: TGTGCCAGCAGCTTAAATACAGGGTTGGTCCCCTACGAGCAGTACTTC. Residues: CASSLNTGLVPYEQYF.

The chain links TRBV7-8 to TRBJ2-7, with 9 bases matching TRBD1. Trimming took 5 bases from V and 5 from J; bases not matched to a gene: 13. In germline, CDR1 is SGHVS, CDR2 FQNEAQ. CDR3 size: 16 residues. The CDR3 DNA reads as TGTGCCAGCAGCGGGTACAGGGGGCTTATGTCTAACGAGCAGTACTTC. This codes for CASSGYRGLMSNEQYF.